The clone carrying this T cell receptor (beta chain) showed up just once. Profiled with immunoSEQ multiplex PCR; TCRdb holds only in-frame clones, not every one. The sample lists 72,000 or so clones, almost 90% occurring once. The data were taken from a study of OX40 agonist ivuxolimab in advanced cancers. About the study: People in dose escalation had one of these cancers: hepatocellular carcinoma, melanoma, renal cell or head and neck cancer.

The source is an adult with an advanced solid tumor such as melanoma, head and neck, liver or kidney cancer. The sequenced sample was CD4+ or CD8+ T cells sorted from blood, obtained in a trial of the OX40 agonist ivuxolimab.

This chain's CDR3 is CASSPYSGTGGNSYGYTF. CDR3 DNA sequence: TGTGCCAGCTCACCTTACTCCGGGACAGGGGGCAATAGCTATGGCTACACCTTC. This chain links TRBV18 with TRBJ1-2; 12 nucleotides align to TRBD1. Germline values: CDR1 KGHSH, CDR2 LQKENI. Unmatched junction bases numbered 12, after V lost 3 bases and J lost 4 bases. The CDR3 is 18 residues long.